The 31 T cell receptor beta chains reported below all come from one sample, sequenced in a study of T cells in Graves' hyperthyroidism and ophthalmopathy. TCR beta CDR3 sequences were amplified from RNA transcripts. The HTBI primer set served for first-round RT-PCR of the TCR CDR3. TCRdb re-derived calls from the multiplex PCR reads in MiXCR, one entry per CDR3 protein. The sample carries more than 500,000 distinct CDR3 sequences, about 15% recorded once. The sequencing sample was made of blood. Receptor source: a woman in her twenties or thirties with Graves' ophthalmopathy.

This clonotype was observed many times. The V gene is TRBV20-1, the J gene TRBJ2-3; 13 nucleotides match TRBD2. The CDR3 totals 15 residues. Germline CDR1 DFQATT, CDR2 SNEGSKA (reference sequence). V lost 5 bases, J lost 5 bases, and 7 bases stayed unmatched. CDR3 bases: TGCAGTGCTGACGCCGGGACTAGCGGGAAAGATACGCAGTATTTT. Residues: CSADAGTSGKDTQYF.

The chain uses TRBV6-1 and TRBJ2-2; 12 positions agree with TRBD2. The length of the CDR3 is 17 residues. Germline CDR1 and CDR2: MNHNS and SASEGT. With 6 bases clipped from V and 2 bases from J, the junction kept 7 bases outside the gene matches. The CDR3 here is CASRLLAGGYNTGELFF. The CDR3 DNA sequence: TGTGCCAGCAGGCTACTAGCGGGAGGCTACAACACCGGGGAGCTGTTTTTT.

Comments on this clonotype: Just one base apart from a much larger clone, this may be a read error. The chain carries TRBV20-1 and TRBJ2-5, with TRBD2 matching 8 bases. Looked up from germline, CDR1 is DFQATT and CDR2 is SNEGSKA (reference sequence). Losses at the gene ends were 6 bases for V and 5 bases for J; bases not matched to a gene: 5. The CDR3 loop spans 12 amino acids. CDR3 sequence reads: CSATGGRETQYF. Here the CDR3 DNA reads TGCAGTGCAACGGGAGGGAGGGAGACCCAGTACTTC.

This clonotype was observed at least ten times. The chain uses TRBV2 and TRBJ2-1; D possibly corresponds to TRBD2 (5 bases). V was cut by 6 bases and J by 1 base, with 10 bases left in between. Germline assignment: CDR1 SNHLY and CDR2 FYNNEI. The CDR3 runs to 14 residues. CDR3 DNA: TGTGCCAGCAGGCCAGGAGGATCCTACAATGAGCAGTTCTTC. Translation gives CASRPGGSYNEQFF.

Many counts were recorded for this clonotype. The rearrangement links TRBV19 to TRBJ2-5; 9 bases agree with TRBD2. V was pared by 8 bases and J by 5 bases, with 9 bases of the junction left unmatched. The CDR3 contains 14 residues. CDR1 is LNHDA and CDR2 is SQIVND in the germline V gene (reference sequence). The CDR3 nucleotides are TGTGCCAGTGGAGCTAGCGGGATGAAGGAGACCCAGTACTTC. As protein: CASGASGMKETQYF.

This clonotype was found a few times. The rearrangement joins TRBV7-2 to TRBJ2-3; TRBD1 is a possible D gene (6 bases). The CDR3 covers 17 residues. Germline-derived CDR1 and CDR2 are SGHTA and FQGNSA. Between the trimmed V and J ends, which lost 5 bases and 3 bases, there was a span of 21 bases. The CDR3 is CASSQYFGGRATDTQYF. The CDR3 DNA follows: TGTGCCAGCAGCCAATATTTTGGGGGCAGGGCGACAGATACGCAGTATTTT.

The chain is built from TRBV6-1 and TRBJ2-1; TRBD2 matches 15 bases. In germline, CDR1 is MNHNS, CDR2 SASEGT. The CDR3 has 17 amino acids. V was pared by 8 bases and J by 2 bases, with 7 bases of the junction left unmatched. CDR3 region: CASAGTSGGSAYNEQFF. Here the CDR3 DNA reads TGTGCCAGCGCCGGGACTAGCGGGGGGAGCGCCTACAATGAGCAGTTCTTC.

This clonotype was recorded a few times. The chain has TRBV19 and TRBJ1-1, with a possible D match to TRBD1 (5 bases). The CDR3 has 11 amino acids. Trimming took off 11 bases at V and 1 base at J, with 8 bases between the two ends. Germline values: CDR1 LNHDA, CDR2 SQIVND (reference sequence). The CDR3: CAAGGNTEAFF. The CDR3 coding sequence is TGTGCCGCGGGGGGGAACACTGAAGCTTTCTTT.

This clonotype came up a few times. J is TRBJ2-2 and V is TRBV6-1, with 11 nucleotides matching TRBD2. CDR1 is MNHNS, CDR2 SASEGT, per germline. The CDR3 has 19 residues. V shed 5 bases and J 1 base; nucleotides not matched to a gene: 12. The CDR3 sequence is CASSSQPSSGRQNTGELFF. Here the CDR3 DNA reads TGTGCCAGCAGTTCGCAGCCATCTAGCGGGAGGCAGAACACCGGGGAGCTGTTTTTT.

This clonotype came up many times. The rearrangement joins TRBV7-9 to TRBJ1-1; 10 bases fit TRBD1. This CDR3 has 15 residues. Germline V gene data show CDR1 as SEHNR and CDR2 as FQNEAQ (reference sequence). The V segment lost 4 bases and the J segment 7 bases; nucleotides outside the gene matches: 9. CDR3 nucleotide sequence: TGTGCCAGCAGCTCACGGGACAGGGGAAGGGGTGAAGCTTTCTTT. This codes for CASSSRDRGRGEAFF.

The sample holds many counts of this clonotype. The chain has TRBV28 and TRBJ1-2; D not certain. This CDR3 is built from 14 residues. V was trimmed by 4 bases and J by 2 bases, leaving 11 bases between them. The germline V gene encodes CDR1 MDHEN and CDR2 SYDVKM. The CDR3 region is CASSSSPGNYGYTF. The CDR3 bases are TGTGCCAGCAGTTCCAGCCCGGGGAACTATGGCTACACCTTC.

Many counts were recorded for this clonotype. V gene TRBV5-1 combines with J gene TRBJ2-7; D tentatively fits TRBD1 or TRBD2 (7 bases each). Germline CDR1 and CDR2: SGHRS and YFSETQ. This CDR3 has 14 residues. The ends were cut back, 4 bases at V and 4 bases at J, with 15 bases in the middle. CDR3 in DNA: TGCGCCAGCAGCCTCGGGGAGGGGGCGTACGAGCAGTACTTC. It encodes CASSLGEGAYEQYF.

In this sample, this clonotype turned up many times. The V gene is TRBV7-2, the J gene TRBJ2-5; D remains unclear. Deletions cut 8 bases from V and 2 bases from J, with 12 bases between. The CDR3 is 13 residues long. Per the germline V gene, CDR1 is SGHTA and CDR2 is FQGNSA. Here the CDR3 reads CASGLMVQETQYF. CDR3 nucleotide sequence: TGTGCCAGCGGTCTAATGGTACAAGAGACCCAGTACTTC.

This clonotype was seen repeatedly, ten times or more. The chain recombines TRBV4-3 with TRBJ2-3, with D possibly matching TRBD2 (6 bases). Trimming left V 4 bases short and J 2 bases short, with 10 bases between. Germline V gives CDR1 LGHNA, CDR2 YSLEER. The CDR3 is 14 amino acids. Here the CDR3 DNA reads TGCGCCAGCAGCCCTCTAGCGTCCACAGATACGCAGTATTTT. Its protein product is CASSPLASTDTQYF.

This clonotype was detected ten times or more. In DNA form, the CDR3 reads TGTGCCAGCAGCGAACGGACTAGCGGGAAATACAATGAGCAGTTCTTC. Translated: CASSERTSGKYNEQFF. The gene calls are TRBV7-2 and TRBJ2-1; 12 bases line up with TRBD2. The CDR3 is 16 amino acids. V lost 5 bases to trimming and J lost 4 bases; unmatched junction nucleotides: 6. Germline lookup yields CDR1 SGHTA and CDR2 FQGNSA.

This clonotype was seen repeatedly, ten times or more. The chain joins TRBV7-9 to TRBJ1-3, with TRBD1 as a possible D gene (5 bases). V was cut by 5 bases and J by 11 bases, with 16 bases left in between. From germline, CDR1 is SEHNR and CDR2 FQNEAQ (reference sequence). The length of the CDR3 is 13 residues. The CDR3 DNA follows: TGTGCCAGCAGCCCGAAAGTAGGGGCGGCCATATATTTT. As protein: CASSPKVGAAIYF.

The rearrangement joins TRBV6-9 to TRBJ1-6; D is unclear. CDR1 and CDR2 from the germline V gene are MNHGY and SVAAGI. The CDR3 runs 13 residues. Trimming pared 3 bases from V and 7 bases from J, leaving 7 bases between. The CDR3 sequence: CASSYGVNSPLHF. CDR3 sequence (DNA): TGTGCCAGCAGTTACGGGGTAAATTCACCCCTCCACTTT.

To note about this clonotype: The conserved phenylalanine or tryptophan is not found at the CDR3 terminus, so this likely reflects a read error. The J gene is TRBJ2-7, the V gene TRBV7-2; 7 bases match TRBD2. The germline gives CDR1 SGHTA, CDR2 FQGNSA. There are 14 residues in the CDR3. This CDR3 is CASSSRGSFYEQYL. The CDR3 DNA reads TGCGCCAGCAGCTCCCGCGGGAGTTTCTACGAGCAGTACCTC.

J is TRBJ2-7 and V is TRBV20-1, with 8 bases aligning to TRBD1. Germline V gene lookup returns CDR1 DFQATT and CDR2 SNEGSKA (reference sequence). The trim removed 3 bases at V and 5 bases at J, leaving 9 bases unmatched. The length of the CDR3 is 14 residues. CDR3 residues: CSARGTGGLNEQYF. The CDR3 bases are TGCAGTGCTAGGGGGACAGGTGGTTTAAACGAGCAGTACTTC.

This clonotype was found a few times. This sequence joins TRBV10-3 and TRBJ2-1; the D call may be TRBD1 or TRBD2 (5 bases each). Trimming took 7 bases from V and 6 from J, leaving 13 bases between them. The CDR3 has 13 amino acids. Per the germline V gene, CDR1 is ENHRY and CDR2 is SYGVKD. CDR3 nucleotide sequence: TGTGCCATCACTCGGGAAGGGGCCAATGAGCAGTTCTTC. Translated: CAITREGANEQFF.

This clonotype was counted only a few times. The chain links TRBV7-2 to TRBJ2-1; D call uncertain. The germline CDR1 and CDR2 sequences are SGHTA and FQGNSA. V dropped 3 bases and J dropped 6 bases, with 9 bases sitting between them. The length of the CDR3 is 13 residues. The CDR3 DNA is TGTGCCAGCAGCTTTATAGAAGGCAATGAGCAGTTCTTC. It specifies CASSFIEGNEQFF.

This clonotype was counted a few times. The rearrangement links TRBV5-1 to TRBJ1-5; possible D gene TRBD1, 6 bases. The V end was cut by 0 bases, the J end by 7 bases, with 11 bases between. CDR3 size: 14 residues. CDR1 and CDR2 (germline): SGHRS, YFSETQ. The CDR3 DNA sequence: TGCGCCAGCAGCTTGGGGGGGCGCGGGCAGCCCCAGCATTTT. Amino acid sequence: CASSLGGRGQPQHF.

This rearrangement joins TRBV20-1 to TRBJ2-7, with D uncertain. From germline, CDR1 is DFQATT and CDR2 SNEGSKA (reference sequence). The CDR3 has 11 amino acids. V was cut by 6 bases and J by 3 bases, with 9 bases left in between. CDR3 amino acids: CSAPDGYEQYF. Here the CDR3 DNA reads TGCAGTGCCCCGGACGGCTACGAGCAGTACTTC.

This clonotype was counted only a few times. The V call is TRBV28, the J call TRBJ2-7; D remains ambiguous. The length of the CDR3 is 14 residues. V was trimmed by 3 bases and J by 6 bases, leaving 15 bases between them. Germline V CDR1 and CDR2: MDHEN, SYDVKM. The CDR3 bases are TGTGCCAGCAGTTTTTTTAGAAATTCGGGCGAGCAGTACTTC. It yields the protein CASSFFRNSGEQYF.

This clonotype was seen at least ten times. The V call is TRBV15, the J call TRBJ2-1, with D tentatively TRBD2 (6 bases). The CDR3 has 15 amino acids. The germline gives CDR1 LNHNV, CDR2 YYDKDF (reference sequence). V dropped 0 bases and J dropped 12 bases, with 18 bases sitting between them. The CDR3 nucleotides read TGTGCCACCAGCAGAGATCGGAGGGCGGCTATTGGGCAGTTCTTC. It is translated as CATSRDRRAAIGQFF.

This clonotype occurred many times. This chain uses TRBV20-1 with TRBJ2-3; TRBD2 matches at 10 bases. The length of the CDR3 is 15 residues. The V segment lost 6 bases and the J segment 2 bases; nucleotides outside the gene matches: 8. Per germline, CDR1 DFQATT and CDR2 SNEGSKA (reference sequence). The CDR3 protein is CSATGTSAYTDTQYF. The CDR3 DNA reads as TGCAGTGCCACCGGGACTAGCGCCTACACAGATACGCAGTATTTT.

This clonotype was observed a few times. The CDR3 nucleotides are TGTGCCAGCAGCTCCTGGGGGCGGTCGAACACCGGGGAGCTGTTTTTT. It specifies CASSSWGRSNTGELFF. This chain uses TRBV7-8 with TRBJ2-2; a weak D match, TRBD1 (6 bases). Deletions cut 4 bases from V and 0 bases from J, with 12 bases between. Looked up from germline, CDR1 is SGHVS and CDR2 is FQNEAQ. This CDR3 is built from 16 residues. Supplemented by reference TRBV7-8 and TRBJ2-2, the full variable domain reads GAGVSQSPRYKVAKRGQDVALRCDPISGHVSLFWYQQALGQGPEFLTYFQNEAQLDKSGLPSDRFFAERPEGSVSTLKIQRTQQEDSAVYLCASSSWGRSNTGELFFGEGSRLTVL.

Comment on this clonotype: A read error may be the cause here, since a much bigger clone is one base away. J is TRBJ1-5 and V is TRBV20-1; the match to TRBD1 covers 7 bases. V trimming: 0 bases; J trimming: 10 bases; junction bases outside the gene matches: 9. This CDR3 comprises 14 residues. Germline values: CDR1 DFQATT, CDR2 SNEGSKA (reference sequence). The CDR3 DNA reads TGCAGTGCTAGAGACAGACAGGGACGGAAACCCCAGCATTTT. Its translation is CSARDRQGRKPQHF.

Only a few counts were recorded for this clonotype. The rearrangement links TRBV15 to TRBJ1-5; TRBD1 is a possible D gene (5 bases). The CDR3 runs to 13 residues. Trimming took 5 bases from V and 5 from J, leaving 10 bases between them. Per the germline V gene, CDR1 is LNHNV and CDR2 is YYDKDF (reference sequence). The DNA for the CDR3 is TGTGCCACCAGCCCAGGGAGCTATCAGCCCCAGCATTTT. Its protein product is CATSPGSYQPQHF.

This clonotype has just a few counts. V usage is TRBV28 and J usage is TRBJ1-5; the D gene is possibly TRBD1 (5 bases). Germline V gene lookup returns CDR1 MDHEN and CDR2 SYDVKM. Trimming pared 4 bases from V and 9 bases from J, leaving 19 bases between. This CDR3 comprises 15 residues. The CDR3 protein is CASSSGAMGITPQHF. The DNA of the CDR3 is TGTGCCAGCAGTTCCGGGGCAATGGGGATAACGCCCCAGCATTTT.

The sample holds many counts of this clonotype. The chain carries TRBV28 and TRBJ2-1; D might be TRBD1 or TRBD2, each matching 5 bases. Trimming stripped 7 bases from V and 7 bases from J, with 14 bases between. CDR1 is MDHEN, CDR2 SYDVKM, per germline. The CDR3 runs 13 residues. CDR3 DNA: TGTGCCAGCATCGGGGCACTGGGAAATGAGCAGTTCTTC. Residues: CASIGALGNEQFF.